Each of the 15 T cell receptor beta chains below was sequenced from the same sample in a study of T cell responses to AZD1222 COVID-19 vaccine (dated by TCRdb to the early 2020s). This sample's time point label indicates: baseline before first vaccination. The library was produced with the immunoSEQ multiplex PCR assay. The table was pulled from immuneACCESS by TCRdb, which kept in-frame rearrangements only. Such tables lose some clones; where checked, under half of the loss comes from unresolved V genes, and the rest has no known cause. The sample table holds under 95,000 clones, of which about nine tenths were seen once. 2% to 2.5% of the sample comes from the top ten. The starting material was peripheral blood, obtained on day 0 of AZD1222 vaccination. All receptors derive from an adult in good health.

The gene calls are TRBV5-8 and TRBJ1-2; D not resolved. Trimming left V 0 bases short and J 8 bases short, with 11 bases between. The V gene's germline CDR1 is SGHTS and CDR2 YDEGEE. The length of the CDR3 is 13 residues. The CDR3: CASSLDSIKGYTF. As DNA, the CDR3 is TGTGCCAGCAGCTTGGACTCAATAAAAGGCTACACCTTC.

This chain links TRBV10-1 with TRBJ2-3, with TRBD2 matching over 12 bases. Germline assignment: CDR1 WNHNN and CDR2 SYGVQD (reference sequence). V was clipped by 6 bases and J by 1 base; unmatched bases: 2. The CDR3 is 15 residues long. The CDR3 protein is CASSRTSGGTDTQYF. CDR3 in DNA: TGCGCCAGCAGCCGGACTAGCGGGGGCACAGATACGCAGTATTTT.

The chain links TRBV7-9 to TRBJ2-3; possibly TRBD1 for D (6 bases). This CDR3 is 16 amino acids long. CDR1 is SEHNR, CDR2 FQNEAQ, per germline (reference sequence). V shed 2 bases and J shed 0 bases, with 12 bases lying between them. The chain's CDR3 is CASSLFSGASTDTQYF. CDR3 in DNA: TGTGCCAGCAGCTTATTTTCAGGGGCCAGCACAGATACGCAGTATTTT.

The chain combines TRBV6-5 with TRBJ2-7, with TRBD1 as a possible D gene (6 bases). With 10 bases removed from V and 4 bases from J, the gap between germline ends came to 20 bases. Germline CDR1 reads MNHEY; CDR2 reads SVGAGI. The length of the CDR3 is 14 residues. CDR3 residues: CATAIPGVFYEQYF. CDR3 in DNA: TGTGCCACCGCCATACCAGGGGTTTTTTACGAGCAGTACTTC.

The chain employs TRBV19 and TRBJ2-3; TRBD2 matches at 8 bases. Trimming at V came to 5 bases and at J to 2 bases, leaving 6 bases not matched to a gene. The germline gives CDR1 LNHDA, CDR2 SQIVND (reference sequence). The CDR3 spans 15 residues. CDR3 loop: CASSEAGGPTDTQYF. In DNA, the CDR3 is TGTGCCAGTAGTGAGGCGGGAGGCCCCACAGATACGCAGTATTTT.

The chain is built from TRBV2 and TRBJ2-5; D is ambiguous. The germline CDR1 and CDR2 sequences are SNHLY and FYNNEI. The V end lost 8 bases, the J end lost 6 bases, and 16 bases lay between the germline ends. CDR3 length: 13 amino acids. CDR3 nucleotide sequence: TGTGCCAGCTCTTCGAATTTGAGAAAGACCCAGTACTTC. Translation gives CASSSNLRKTQYF.

The CDR3 protein is CASSPGTSGLGTYEQYF. As DNA, the CDR3 is TGTGCCAGCAGTCCCGGGACTAGCGGGTTGGGAACCTACGAGCAGTACTTC. The chain recombines TRBV6-6 with TRBJ2-7, with 12 nucleotides matching TRBD2. The CDR3 covers 17 residues. The germline V gene encodes CDR1 MNHNY and CDR2 SVGAGI (reference sequence). V dropped 5 bases and J dropped 2; count of bases not matched to a gene: 10.

The V gene is TRBV5-1, the J gene TRBJ2-5, with 8 bases matching TRBD1. Germline CDR1 is SGHRS and CDR2 is YFSETQ. The CDR3 length is 16 residues. Losses at the gene ends were 0 bases for V and 2 bases for J; bases not matched to a gene: 6. The CDR3 nucleotides read TGCGCCAGCAGCTTGGGAGGACAGGGCGTGCAAGAGACCCAGTACTTC. Translated, it gives CASSLGGQGVQETQYF. Together with reference TRBV5-1 and TRBJ2-5, the CDR3 gives the full variable domain: KAGVTQTPRYLIKTRGQQVTLSCSPISGHRSVSWYQQTPGQGLQFLFEYFSETQRNKGNFPGRFSGRQFSNSRSEMNVSTLELGDSALYLCASSLGGQGVQETQYFGPGTRLLVL.

This clone was observed a few times. The chain carries TRBV27 and TRBJ1-6; tentative D call: TRBD1 (6 bases). Germline V gene sequence: CDR1 MNHEY, CDR2 SMNVEV (reference sequence). V shed 2 bases and J shed 2 bases, with 7 bases lying between them. CDR3 size: 15 residues. CDR3 region: CASSLTGPYNSPLHF. In nucleotides, the CDR3 is TGTGCCAGCAGTTTAACAGGGCCCTATAATTCACCCCTCCACTTT.

This chain connects TRBV6-5 to TRBJ2-1; the match to TRBD1 covers 7 bases. Germline lookup yields CDR1 MNHEY and CDR2 SVGAGI. This CDR3 is 13 amino acids long. V shed 5 bases and J 8 bases; nucleotides not matched to a gene: 6. CDR3 sequence (DNA): TGTGCCAGCAGTCAAACAGGGGCCGATGAGCAGTTCTTC. This translates into CASSQTGADEQFF.

V gene TRBV6-5 combines with J gene TRBJ2-3, with D unclear. V was clipped by 9 bases and J by 0 bases, with 13 bases between them. CDR1 and CDR2 from the germline V gene are MNHEY and SVGAGI. CDR3 size: 14 residues. The CDR3 bases are TGTGCCAGTACACCACCCGCTAGCACAGATACGCAGTATTTT. The encoded protein is CASTPPASTDTQYF.

Here the CDR3 reads CATRDSRGNTGELFF. In DNA form, the CDR3 reads TGTGCCACCCGGGACAGTAGGGGGAACACCGGGGAGCTGTTTTTT. The chain is built from TRBV19 and TRBJ2-2, with 7 positions matching TRBD1. Germline CDR1 and CDR2: LNHDA and SQIVND (reference sequence). The V segment lost 10 bases and the J segment 1 base; nucleotides outside the gene matches: 9. The CDR3 is made up of 15 amino acids.

The rearrangement uses TRBV7-9 and TRBJ2-2; no definite D call. The CDR3 length is 15 residues. The V end was cut by 10 bases, the J end by 0 bases, with 15 bases between. The germline V gene has CDR1 SEHNR and CDR2 FQNEAQ (reference sequence). CDR3 DNA sequence: TGTGCCACCACACCAGACTCACCGAACACCGGGGAGCTGTTTTTT. Translating gives CATTPDSPNTGELFF.

The chain combines TRBV2 with TRBJ1-2; possibly TRBD1 for D (5 bases). CDR3 size: 12 residues. Germline CDR1 SNHLY, CDR2 FYNNEI. V was shortened by 7 bases and J by 3 bases, with 9 bases between the two germline ends. The CDR3 DNA reads as TGTGCCAGCACTGCGGGGGACTATGGCTACACCTTC. Encoded protein: CASTAGDYGYTF. Filled out from reference TRBV2 and TRBJ1-2, the complete variable domain reads EPEVTQTPSHQVTQMGQEVILRCVPISNHLYFYWYRQILGQKVEFLVSFYNNEISEKSEIFDDQFSVERPDGSNFTLKIRSTKLEDSAMYFCASTAGDYGYTFGSGTRLTVV.

A single count supports this clone. This sequence joins TRBV6-1 and TRBJ2-7, with D tentatively TRBD1 (6 bases). Germline V gene lookup returns CDR1 MNHNS and CDR2 SASEGT. The CDR3 is made up of 14 amino acids. V lost 3 bases to trimming and J lost 9 bases, with 18 bases between them. The CDR3 sequence: CASSESQGLWAQYF. CDR3 nucleotides: TGTGCCAGCAGTGAGTCACAGGGCTTGTGGGCGCAGTACTTC.